The clone carrying this TCR beta chain has ten or more counts. Its target is not known. The entry originates in a study of CD8 T cells in ankylosing spondylitis. This CDR3 is built from 17 residues. Germline-derived CDR1 and CDR2 are DFQATT and SNEGSKA (reference sequence). Germline trimming cut 0 bases from V and 5 bases from J; bases unmatched to any gene: 10. Scientists made TCR beta libraries using quantitative 5'-RACE with molecular barcodes. TCRdb fed the 5' RACE reads into MiXCR, producing one record per CDR3 protein. The table has some 700,000 distinct CDR3 sequences, roughly 20% seen once; the top ten hold about 20%. Study-wide results and limits: With a CD8+ phenotype, disease-linked clones were relatively rare in peripheral blood. Reactive arthritis synovial fluid and blood previously showed some of these motif variants. Blood of patients with ankylosing spondylitis appeared to be characterized by a TCR beta motif of 8 or 9 highly homologous variants.

J is TRBJ2-2 and V is TRBV20-1; TRBD2 matches 9 bases. This clonotype originated in a male donor with ankylosing spondylitis. The sample comprised blood, either unsorted or a sorted T cell fraction (not recorded which). The CDR3 loop reads CSARDGGRAVKTGELFF. CDR3 nucleotide sequence: TGCAGTGCTAGAGACGGCGGGAGGGCCGTTAAGACCGGGGAGCTGTTTTTT.